What follows are 20 T cell receptor beta chains derived from one specimen sequenced in a study of blood T cell repertoires in COVID-19. Generated by immunoSEQ multiplex PCR, the TCRdb table keeps only in-frame clones and is missing some. Seen here are about 80,000 clones, approximately 88% observed once, and the top ten hold roughly 5.3%. The source material was peripheral blood. Source of these receptors: a woman older than 75 with active or convalescent COVID-19.

V usage is TRBV28 and J usage is TRBJ2-7; D is possibly TRBD2 (7 bases). The CDR3 runs to 14 residues. Germline CDR1 reads MDHEN; CDR2 reads SYDVKM. Between the trimmed V and J ends, which lost 3 bases and 6 bases, there was a span of 15 bases. The CDR3, as DNA: TGTGCCAGCAGTTTCGGCAGGGGAGGGGGCGAGCAGTACTTC. Translating gives CASSFGRGGGEQYF.

The V and J genes are TRBV7-9 and TRBJ2-7; 9 bases line up with TRBD1. The CDR3 consists of 15 residues. Trimming at V came to 5 bases and at J to 1 base, leaving 6 bases not matched to a gene. Germline CDR1 is SEHNR and CDR2 is FQNEAQ (reference sequence). The CDR3 DNA reads TGTGCCAGCAGCGTTACAGGGGGCAAATCCTACGAGCAGTACTTC. Amino acid sequence: CASSVTGGKSYEQYF.

The chain recombines TRBV19 with TRBJ2-2, with TRBD1 matching over 8 bases. Germline V gene sequence: CDR1 LNHDA, CDR2 SQIVND (reference sequence). The CDR3 has 14 amino acids. The J segment lost 8 bases and the V segment lost 3 bases, leaving 5 bases of the junction unmatched. CDR3 sequence (DNA): TGTGCCAGTAGTATGGCCCAGGGGGCGGGGGAGCTGTTTTTT. Translating it yields CASSMAQGAGELFF.

The CDR3 spells CASSYDRVSEAFF. CDR3 sequence (DNA): TGTGCCAGCAGTTACGACAGGGTGTCTGAAGCTTTCTTT. This chain links TRBV6-2 or TRBV6-3 with TRBJ1-1, with 7 positions matching TRBD1. The junction had 3 bases not matched to a gene; V was cut back by 2 bases and J by 6 bases. CDR1 is MNHEY and CDR2 is SVGEGT in the germline V gene. The CDR3 has 13 amino acids.

The chain has TRBV10-1 and TRBJ2-1; 13 bases fit TRBD2. Germline values: CDR1 WNHNN, CDR2 SYGVQD (reference sequence). This CDR3 comprises 15 residues. Germline trimming cut 6 bases from V and 6 bases from J; bases unmatched to any gene: 5. The CDR3 reads CASSSGTSGTNEQFF. The CDR3 DNA is TGCGCCAGCAGCTCCGGGACTAGCGGGACCAATGAGCAGTTCTTC.

The V and J genes are TRBV5-1 and TRBJ2-6; possibly TRBD2 for D (5 bases). The CDR3 length is 16 residues. Trimming pared 1 base from V and 2 bases from J, leaving 10 bases between. Germline-derived CDR1 and CDR2 are SGHRS and YFSETQ. The CDR3 coding sequence is TGCGCCAGCAGCTTGAACACGCGGGCTGGGGCCAACGTCCTGACTTTC. It yields the protein CASSLNTRAGANVLTF.

The chain has TRBV9 and TRBJ2-5; weak D call: TRBD2 (6 bases). Deletions cut 0 bases from V and 7 bases from J, with 13 bases between. The CDR3 is 14 residues long. From germline, CDR1 is SGDLS and CDR2 YYNGEE. CDR3 residues: CASSVGREVGTQYF. Here the CDR3 DNA reads TGTGCCAGCAGCGTAGGTAGGGAGGTGGGGACCCAGTACTTC.

The V gene is TRBV7-8, the J gene TRBJ1-1, with D uncertain. This CDR3 is built from 14 residues. CDR1 is SGHVS and CDR2 is FQNEAQ in the germline V gene. V lost 2 bases and J 5 bases, leaving 12 bases between the germline ends. The CDR3 spells CASSLTAGITEAFF. The CDR3 DNA reads TGTGCCAGCAGCTTAACCGCAGGTATAACTGAAGCTTTCTTT.

The chain has TRBV24-1 and TRBJ2-5; TRBD1 matches 7 bases. From germline, CDR1 is KGHDR and CDR2 SFDVKD. The CDR3 runs 16 residues. The V gene end was trimmed by 4 bases and the J gene end by 4 bases; junction bases not matched to a gene: 11. In DNA form, the CDR3 reads TGTGCCACCAGTGACTCGGACAGGCCGCAGAGAGAGACCCAGTACTTC. It translates to CATSDSDRPQRETQYF.

The chain employs TRBV18 and TRBJ2-2; 11 bases match TRBD2. The germline CDR1 and CDR2 sequences are KGHSH and LQKENI. The V segment lost 3 bases and the J segment 5 bases; nucleotides outside the gene matches: 5. This CDR3 is built from 16 residues. CDR3 sequence: CASSPQLAGETGELFF. The CDR3 nucleotides read TGTGCCAGCTCACCCCAACTAGCGGGAGAAACCGGGGAGCTGTTTTTT.

The rearrangement joins TRBV18 to TRBJ2-2, with no clear D. The CDR3 has 16 amino acids. V lost 3 bases and J lost 0, with 11 bases in between. The germline CDR1 and CDR2 sequences are KGHSH and LQKENI. The chain's CDR3 is CASSPWRLTNTGELFF. The DNA for the CDR3 is TGTGCCAGCTCACCCTGGCGGTTAACGAACACCGGGGAGCTGTTTTTT.

This sequence joins TRBV28 and TRBJ2-2; D perhaps matches TRBD1 (5 bases). There are 13 residues in the CDR3. Germline CDR1 reads MDHEN; CDR2 reads SYDVKM. Trimming took off 1 base at V and 6 bases at J, with 6 bases between the two ends. CDR3: CASSLSGPGELFF. The CDR3, as DNA: TGTGCCAGCAGTTTATCAGGGCCCGGGGAGCTGTTTTTT. Using reference TRBV28 and TRBJ2-2 for the parts outside the CDR3, the full variable domain is DVKVTQSSRYLVKRTGEKVFLECVQDMDHENMFWYRQDPGLGLRLIYFSYDVKMKEKGDIPEGYSVSREKKERFSLILESASTNQTSMYLCASSLSGPGELFFGEGSRLTVL.

This chain connects TRBV3-1 (or the pseudogene TRBV3-2) to TRBJ2-5; 7 positions agree with TRBD2. The J segment lost 1 base and the V segment lost 4 bases, leaving 3 bases of the junction unmatched. This CDR3 region has 14 residues. CDR1 and CDR2 from the germline V gene are LGHDT and YNNKEL (reference sequence). The CDR3 loop is CASSRIAGQETQYF. In DNA form, the CDR3 reads TGTGCCAGCAGCCGGATAGCGGGCCAAGAGACCCAGTACTTC.

In this sample, this clone turned up once. This chain joins TRBV2 and TRBJ1-1; D perhaps matches TRBD1 (6 bases). This CDR3 has 15 residues. Trimming stripped 2 bases from V and 4 bases from J, with 14 bases between. The germline V gene encodes CDR1 SNHLY and CDR2 FYNNEI. The DNA for the CDR3 is TGTGCCAGCAGTGAAAACAGGGACGGTTTCACTGAAGCTTTCTTT. Its translation is CASSENRDGFTEAFF.

V usage is TRBV7-3 and J usage is TRBJ2-1; 14 nucleotides match TRBD2. CDR3 length: 19 residues. The V and J ends lost 4 bases and 4 bases, in that order; junction bases with no gene match: 12. Germline V gene sequence: CDR1 SGHTA, CDR2 FQGTGA. DNA for the CDR3: TGTGCCAGCAGCTCCCCGACTAGCGGGGGGGCCCATAGGTACAATGAGCAGTTCTTC. This sequence encodes CASSSPTSGGAHRYNEQFF.

This chain connects TRBV30 to TRBJ1-2; unclear D gene. Trimming left V 3 bases short and J 1 base short, with 18 bases between. This CDR3 has 16 amino acids. In germline, CDR1 is GTSNPN, CDR2 SVGIG (reference sequence). Written as DNA, the CDR3 is TGTGCCTGGAGGTCTATCCCGGGCAGCGGTAACTATGGCTACACCTTC. It yields the protein CAWRSIPGSGNYGYTF.

V and J are TRBV7-9 and TRBJ2-1; D perhaps matches TRBD2 (7 bases). CDR3 length equals 15 residues. The germline V gene encodes CDR1 SEHNR and CDR2 FQNEAQ (reference sequence). V was cut by 2 bases and J by 4 bases, with 12 bases left in between. The chain's CDR3 is CASSLRGGPYNEQFF. CDR3 DNA: TGTGCCAGCAGCTTAAGGGGGGGTCCTTACAATGAGCAGTTCTTC.

The chain links TRBV29-1 to TRBJ2-5, with 11 bases lining up with TRBD2. The CDR3 loop spans 14 amino acids. V dropped 7 bases and J dropped 7; count of bases not matched to a gene: 11. CDR1 and CDR2 (germline): SQVTM, ANQGSEA. The CDR3: CSAATSGAVGTQYF. Written as DNA, the CDR3 is TGCAGCGCTGCGACTAGCGGGGCCGTAGGGACCCAGTACTTC.

The chain recombines TRBV5-1 with TRBJ2-6; no definite D call. The CDR3 runs to 16 residues. V was shortened by 3 bases and J by 0 bases, with 10 bases between the two germline ends. Germline lookup yields CDR1 SGHRS and CDR2 YFSETQ. The CDR3: CASSSSPGSGANVLTF. Written as DNA, the CDR3 is TGCGCCAGCAGCTCCTCCCCGGGCTCTGGGGCCAACGTCCTGACTTTC. The full variable domain, with the rest looked up from reference TRBV5-1 and TRBJ2-6, is KAGVTQTPRYLIKTRGQQVTLSCSPISGHRSVSWYQQTPGQGLQFLFEYFSETQRNKGNFPGRFSGRQFSNSRSEMNVSTLELGDSALYLCASSSSPGSGANVLTFGAGSRLTVL.

The chain joins TRBV2 to TRBJ1-5, with D unresolved. Germline CDR1 SNHLY, CDR2 FYNNEI. Trimming cost V 2 bases and J 0 bases, with 5 bases left between them. This CDR3 comprises 14 residues. The CDR3 DNA reads as TGTGCCAGCAGTGAACGGTTTAGCAATCAGCCCCAGCATTTT. This sequence encodes CASSERFSNQPQHF.